This T cell receptor (beta chain) was captured by sequencing in a study of T-cell reconstitution after alpha-beta-depleted transplantation in children. Using unique molecular identifiers, the investigators prepared the TCRbeta library. TCRdb used MiXCR to reprocess the PCR reads, holding one entry per CDR3 protein. The sample holds approximately 390,000 distinct CDR3 sequences; 11% are singletons and the top ten take roughly 5%. This clonotype has ten or more counts. The CDR3 loop spans 14 amino acids. Germline V gene lookup returns CDR1 SGHRS and CDR2 YFSETQ. J lost 4 bases, V lost 7 bases, and 6 bases had no gene match.

The receptor's source is a human donor who donated a stem cell graft to a child with acute myeloid leukemia. The chain combines TRBV5-1 with TRBJ2-2; 8 bases map to TRBD2. The sample here was PBMCs from the stem cell graft donor, taken from the stem cell graft. In DNA form, the CDR3 reads TGCGCCAGCGGCGGGGGGATTAGCACCGGGGAGCTGTTTTTT. Protein: CASGGGISTGELFF.